This T cell receptor beta chain comes out of a study of PD-1 blockade in classical Hodgkin lymphoma. Whole-study findings and limits: Complete responders' diversity at baseline resembled that of newly diagnosed patients.

Comment on this clone: Its target is unknown.

The V gene lost 3 bases and the J gene lost 6 bases, with 9 bases spanning the gap. Germline V CDR1 and CDR2: SNHLY, FYNNEI. The CDR3 contains 12 residues. Time point specified: cycle 4 day 1 (C4D1), after 5 to 7 weeks of nivolumab. Each patient experienced a relapse that followed autologous stem cell transplantation, and brentuximab vedotin exposure varied. Profiled with immunoSEQ multiplex PCR; TCRdb holds only in-frame clones, not every one. The sample contains about 17,000 clones, about 65% of which appear only once. The rearrangement links TRBV2 to TRBJ2-7; tentatively, D is TRBD1 (6 bases). The sequencing used peripheral blood mononuclear cells (PBMCs), collected before the fourth cycle of nivolumab. The TCR sequence derives from a human donor with classical Hodgkin lymphoma. This CDR3 is CASSDGQFEQYF. DNA of the CDR3: TGTGCCAGCAGTGACGGACAGTTCGAGCAGTACTTC.